This T cell receptor (beta chain) was sequenced during a study of T-cell reconstitution after alpha-beta-depleted transplantation in children. The germline V gene has CDR1 SGHTA and CDR2 FQGTGA. V gave up 2 bases and J gave up 5 bases, with 12 bases separating them. The CDR3 totals 14 residues. As it was prepared, the TCRbeta library received unique molecular identifiers. TCRdb reprocessed the PCR reads via MiXCR and lists one record per CDR3 protein. The table lists a few hundred thousand distinct CDR3 sequences, roughly a quarter of them singletons. The V and J genes are TRBV7-3 and TRBJ2-5; D may be TRBD2 (5 bases). The sequence derives from a girl aged 2 to 10 with Fanconi anemia, due to receive a stem cell transplant. Sequenced here: PBMCs, sampled before TCRalphabeta/CD19-depleted stem cell transplant. The CDR3 here is CASSLDRGAETQYF. The CDR3 coding sequence is TGTGCCAGCAGCTTAGATCGGGGTGCGGAGACCCAGTACTTC.